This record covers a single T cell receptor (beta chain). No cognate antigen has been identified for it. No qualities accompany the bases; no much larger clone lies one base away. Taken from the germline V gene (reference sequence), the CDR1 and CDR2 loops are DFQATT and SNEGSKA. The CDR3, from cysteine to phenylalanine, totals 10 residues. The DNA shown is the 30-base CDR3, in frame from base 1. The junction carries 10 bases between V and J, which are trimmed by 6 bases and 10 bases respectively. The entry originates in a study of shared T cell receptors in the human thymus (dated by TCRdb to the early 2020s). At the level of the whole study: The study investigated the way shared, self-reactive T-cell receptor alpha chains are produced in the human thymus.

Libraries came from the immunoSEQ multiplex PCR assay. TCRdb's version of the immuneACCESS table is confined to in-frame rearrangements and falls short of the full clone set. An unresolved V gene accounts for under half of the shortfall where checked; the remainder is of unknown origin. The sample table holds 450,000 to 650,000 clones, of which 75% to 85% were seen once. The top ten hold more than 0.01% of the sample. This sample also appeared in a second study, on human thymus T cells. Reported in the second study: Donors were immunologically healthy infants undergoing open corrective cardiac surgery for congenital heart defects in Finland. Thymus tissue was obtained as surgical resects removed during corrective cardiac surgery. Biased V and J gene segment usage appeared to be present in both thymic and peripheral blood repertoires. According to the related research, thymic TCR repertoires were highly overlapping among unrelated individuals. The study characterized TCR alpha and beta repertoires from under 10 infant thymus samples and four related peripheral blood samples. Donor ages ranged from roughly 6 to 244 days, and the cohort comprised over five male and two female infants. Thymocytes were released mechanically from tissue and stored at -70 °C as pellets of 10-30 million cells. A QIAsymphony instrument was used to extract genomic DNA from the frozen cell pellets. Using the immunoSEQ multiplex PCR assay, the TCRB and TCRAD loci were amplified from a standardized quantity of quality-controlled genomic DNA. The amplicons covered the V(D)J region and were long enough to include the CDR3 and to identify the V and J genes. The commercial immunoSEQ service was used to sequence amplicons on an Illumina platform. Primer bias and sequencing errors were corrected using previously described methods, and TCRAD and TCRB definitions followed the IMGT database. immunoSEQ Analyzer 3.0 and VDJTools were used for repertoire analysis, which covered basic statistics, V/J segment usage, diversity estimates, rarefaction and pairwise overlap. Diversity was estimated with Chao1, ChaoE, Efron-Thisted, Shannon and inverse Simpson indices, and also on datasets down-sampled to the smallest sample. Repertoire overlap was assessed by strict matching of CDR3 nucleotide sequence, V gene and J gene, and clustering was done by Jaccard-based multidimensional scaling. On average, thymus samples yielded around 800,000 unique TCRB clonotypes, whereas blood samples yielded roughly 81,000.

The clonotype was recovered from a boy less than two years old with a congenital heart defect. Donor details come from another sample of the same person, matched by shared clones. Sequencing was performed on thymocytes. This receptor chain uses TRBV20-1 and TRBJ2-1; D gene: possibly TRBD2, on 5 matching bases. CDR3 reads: CSAEVKEQFF. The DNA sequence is TGCAGTGCGGAGGTGAAAGAGCAGTTCTTC.